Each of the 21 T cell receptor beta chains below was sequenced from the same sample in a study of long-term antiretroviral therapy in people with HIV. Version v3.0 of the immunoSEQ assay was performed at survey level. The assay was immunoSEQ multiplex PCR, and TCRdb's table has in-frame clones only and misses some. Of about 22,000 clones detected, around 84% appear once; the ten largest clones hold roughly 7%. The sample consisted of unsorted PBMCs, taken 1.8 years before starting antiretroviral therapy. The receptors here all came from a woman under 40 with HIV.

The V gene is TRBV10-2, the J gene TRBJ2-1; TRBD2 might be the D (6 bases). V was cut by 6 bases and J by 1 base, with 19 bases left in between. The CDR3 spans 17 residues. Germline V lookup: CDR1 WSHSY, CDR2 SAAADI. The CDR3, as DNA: TGCGCCAGCAGCGCCTTCTGGCGGGGCCGATCCTACAATGAGCAGTTCTTC. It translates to CASSAFWRGRSYNEQFF.

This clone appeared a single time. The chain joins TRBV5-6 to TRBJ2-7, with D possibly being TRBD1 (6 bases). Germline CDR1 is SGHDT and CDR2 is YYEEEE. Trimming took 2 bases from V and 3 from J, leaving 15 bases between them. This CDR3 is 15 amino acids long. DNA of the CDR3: TGTGCCAGCAGCTTACGACAGGCCCTGGTCTACGAGCAGTACGTC. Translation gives CASSLRQALVYEQYV.

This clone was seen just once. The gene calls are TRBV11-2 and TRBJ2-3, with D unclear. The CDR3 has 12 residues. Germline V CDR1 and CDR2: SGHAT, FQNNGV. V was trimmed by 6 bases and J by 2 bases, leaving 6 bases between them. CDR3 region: CASSSYTDTQYF. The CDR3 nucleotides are TGTGCCAGCAGTTCGTACACAGATACGCAGTATTTT.

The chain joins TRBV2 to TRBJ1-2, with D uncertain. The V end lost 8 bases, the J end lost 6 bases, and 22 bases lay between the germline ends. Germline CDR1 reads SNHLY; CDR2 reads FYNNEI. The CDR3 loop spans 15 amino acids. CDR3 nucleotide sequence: TGTGCCAGCCCAATTGACGGAATTCAAAGCCATGGCTACACCTTC. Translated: CASPIDGIQSHGYTF.

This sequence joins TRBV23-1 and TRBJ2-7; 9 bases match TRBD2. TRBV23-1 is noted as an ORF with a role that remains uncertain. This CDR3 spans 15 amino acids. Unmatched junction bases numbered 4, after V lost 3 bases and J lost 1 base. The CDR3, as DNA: TGCGCCAGCAGTCAGCCGAGCGGGGGGTCCTACGAGCAGTACGTC. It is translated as CASSQPSGGSYEQYV.

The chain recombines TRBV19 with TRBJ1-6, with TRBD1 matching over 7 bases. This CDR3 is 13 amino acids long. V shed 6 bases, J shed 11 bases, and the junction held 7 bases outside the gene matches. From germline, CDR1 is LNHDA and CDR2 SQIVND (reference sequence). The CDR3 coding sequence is TGTGCCAGTAGAGAGGGGGCTAGGACACCCCTCCACTTT. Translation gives CASREGARTPLHF.

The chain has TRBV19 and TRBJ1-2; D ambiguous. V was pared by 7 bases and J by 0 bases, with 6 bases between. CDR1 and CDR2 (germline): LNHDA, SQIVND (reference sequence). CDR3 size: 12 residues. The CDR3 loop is CASMSANYGYTF. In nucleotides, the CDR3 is TGTGCCAGTATGTCGGCTAACTATGGCTACACCTTC.

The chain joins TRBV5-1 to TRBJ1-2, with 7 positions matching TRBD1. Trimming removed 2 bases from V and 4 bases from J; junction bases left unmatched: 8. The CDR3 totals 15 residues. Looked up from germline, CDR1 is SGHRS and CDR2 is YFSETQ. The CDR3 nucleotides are TGCGCCAGCAGCTTCGAGGCCGGGACAGCCTATGGCTACACCTTC. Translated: CASSFEAGTAYGYTF.

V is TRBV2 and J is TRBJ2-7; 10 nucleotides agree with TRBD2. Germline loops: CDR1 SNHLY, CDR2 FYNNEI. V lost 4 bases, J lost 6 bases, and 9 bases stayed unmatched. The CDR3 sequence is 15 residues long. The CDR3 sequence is CASSGLAGVFFEQYV. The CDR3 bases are TGTGCCAGCAGTGGTCTAGCGGGGGTTTTTTTCGAGCAGTACGTC.

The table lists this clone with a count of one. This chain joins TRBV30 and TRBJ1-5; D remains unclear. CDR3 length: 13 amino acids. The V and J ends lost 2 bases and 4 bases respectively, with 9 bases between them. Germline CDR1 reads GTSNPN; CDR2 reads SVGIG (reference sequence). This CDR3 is CAWSRTENQPQHF. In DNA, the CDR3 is TGTGCCTGGAGTCGGACGGAAAATCAGCCCCAGCATTTT.

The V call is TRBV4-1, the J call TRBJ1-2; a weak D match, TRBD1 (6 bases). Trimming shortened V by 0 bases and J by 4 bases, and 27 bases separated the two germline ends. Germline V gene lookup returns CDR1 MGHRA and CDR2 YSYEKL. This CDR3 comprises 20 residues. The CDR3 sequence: CASSQDGRRGSPYRLYGYTF. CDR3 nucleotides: TGCGCCAGCAGCCAAGATGGTCGCAGGGGTAGTCCTTACCGCCTCTATGGCTACACCTTC.

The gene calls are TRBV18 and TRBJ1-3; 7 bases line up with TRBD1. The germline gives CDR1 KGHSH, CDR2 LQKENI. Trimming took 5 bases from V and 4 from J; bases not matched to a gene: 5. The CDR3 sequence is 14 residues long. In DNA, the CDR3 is TGTGCCAGCTCATCAGGGGGACAAGGAAACACCATATATTTT. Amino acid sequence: CASSSGGQGNTIYF. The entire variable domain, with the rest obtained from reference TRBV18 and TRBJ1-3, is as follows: NAGVMQNPRHLVRRRGQEARLRCSPMKGHSHVYWYRQLPEEGLKFMVYLQKENIIDESGMPKERFSAEFPKEGPSILRIQQVVRGDSAAYFCASSSGGQGNTIYFGEGSWLTVV.

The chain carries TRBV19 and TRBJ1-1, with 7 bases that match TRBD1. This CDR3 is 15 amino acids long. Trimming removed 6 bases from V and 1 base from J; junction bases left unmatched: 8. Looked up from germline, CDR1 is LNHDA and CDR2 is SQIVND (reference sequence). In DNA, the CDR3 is TGTGCCAGTAGCAGAGAGGGACAGCCGAACACTGAAGCTTTCTTT. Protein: CASSREGQPNTEAFF.

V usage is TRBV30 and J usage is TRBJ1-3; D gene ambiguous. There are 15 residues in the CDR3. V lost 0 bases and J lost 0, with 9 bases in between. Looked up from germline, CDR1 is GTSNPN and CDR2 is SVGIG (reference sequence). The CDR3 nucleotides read TGTGCCTGGAGTGTGAACTCCATCTCTGGAAACACCATATATTTT. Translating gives CAWSVNSISGNTIYF.

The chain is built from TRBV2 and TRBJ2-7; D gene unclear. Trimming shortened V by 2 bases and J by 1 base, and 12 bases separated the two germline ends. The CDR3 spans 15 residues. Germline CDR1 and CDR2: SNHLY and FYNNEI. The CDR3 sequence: CASSEYLGSSYEQYF. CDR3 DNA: TGTGCCAGCAGTGAATATTTGGGGTCTTCCTACGAGCAGTACTTC.

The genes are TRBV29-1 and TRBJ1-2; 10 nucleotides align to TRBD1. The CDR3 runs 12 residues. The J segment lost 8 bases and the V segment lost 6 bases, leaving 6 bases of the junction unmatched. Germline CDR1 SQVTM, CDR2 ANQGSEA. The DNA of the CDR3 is TGCAGCGTGGGACAGGGGCAATGGGGCTACACCTTC. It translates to CSVGQGQWGYTF.

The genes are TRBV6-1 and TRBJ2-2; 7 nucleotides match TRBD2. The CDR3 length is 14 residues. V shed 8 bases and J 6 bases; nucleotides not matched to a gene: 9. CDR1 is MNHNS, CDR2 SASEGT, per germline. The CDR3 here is CASSISRGAGELFF. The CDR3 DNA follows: TGTGCCAGCTCGATTAGCCGGGGGGCCGGGGAGCTGTTTTTT.

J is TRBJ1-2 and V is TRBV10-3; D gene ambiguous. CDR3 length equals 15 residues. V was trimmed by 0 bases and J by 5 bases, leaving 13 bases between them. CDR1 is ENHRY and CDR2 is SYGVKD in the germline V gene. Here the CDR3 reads CAISESVGAPYGYTF. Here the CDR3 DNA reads TGTGCCATCAGTGAGTCGGTGGGCGCCCCATATGGCTACACCTTC.

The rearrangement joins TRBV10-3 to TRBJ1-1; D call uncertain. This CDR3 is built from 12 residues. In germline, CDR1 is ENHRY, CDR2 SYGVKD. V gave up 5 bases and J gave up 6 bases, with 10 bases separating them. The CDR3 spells CAISPGSSEAFF. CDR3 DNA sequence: TGTGCCATCAGTCCGGGAAGTTCTGAAGCTTTCTTT.

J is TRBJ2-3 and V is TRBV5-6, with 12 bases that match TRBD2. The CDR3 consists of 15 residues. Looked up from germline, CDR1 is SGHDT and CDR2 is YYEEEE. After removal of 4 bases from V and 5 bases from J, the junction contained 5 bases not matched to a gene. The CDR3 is CASSLAGGLGDTQYF. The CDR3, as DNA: TGTGCCAGCAGCCTAGCGGGGGGGCTTGGAGATACGCAGTATTTT. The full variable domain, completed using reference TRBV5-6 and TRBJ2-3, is DAGVTQSPTHLIKTRGQQVTLRCSPKSGHDTVSWYQQALGQGPQFIFQYYEEEERQRGNFPDRFSGHQFPNYSSELNVNALLLGDSALYLCASSLAGGLGDTQYFGPGTRLTVL.

CDR3 in amino acids: CASSWGAEADTQYF. The CDR3, as DNA: TGCGCCAGCAGCTGGGGGGCCGAGGCAGATACGCAGTATTTT. The chain recombines TRBV5-1 with TRBJ2-3, with D perhaps given as TRBD1 or TRBD2 (6 bases each). V was trimmed by 3 bases and J by 4 bases, leaving 12 bases between them. The CDR3 spans 14 residues. Germline CDR1 and CDR2: SGHRS and YFSETQ.